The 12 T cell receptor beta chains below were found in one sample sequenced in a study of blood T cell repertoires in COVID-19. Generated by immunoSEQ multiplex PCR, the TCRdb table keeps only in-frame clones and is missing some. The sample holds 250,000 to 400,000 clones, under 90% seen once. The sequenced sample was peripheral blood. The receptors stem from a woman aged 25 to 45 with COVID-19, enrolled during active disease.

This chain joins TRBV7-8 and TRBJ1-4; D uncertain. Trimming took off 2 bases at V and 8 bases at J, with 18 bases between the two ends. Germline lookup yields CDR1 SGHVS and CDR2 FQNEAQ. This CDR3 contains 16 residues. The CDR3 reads CASSLRSPGAEEKLFF. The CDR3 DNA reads TGTGCCAGCAGCTTAAGATCTCCGGGAGCGGAGGAAAAACTGTTTTTT.

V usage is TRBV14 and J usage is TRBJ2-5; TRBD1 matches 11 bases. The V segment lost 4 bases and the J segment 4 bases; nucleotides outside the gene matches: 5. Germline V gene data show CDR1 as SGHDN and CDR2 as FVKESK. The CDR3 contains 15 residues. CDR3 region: CASSLWTGGIETQYF. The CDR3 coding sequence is TGTGCCAGCAGCCTATGGACAGGGGGCATAGAGACCCAGTACTTC.

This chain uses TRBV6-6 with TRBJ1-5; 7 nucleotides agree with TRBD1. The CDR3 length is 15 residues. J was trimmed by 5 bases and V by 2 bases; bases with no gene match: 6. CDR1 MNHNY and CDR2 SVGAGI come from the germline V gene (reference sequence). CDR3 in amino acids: CASSYIDREDQPQHF. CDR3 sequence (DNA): TGTGCCAGCAGTTACATCGACAGGGAGGATCAGCCCCAGCATTTT.

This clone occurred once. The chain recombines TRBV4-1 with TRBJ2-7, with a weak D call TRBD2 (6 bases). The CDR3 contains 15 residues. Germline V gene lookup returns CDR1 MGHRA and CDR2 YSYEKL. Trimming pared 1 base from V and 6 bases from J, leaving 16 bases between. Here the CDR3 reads CASSQVGDGGREQYF. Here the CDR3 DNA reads TGCGCCAGCAGCCAAGTGGGAGATGGAGGGCGCGAGCAGTACTTC.

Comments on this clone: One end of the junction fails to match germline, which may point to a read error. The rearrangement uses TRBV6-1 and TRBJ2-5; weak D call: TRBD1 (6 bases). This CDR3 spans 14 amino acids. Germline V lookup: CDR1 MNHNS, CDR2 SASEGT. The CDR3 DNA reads TGTGCCAGCAGTGAAGGGACAGTCCAAGCGACCCAGTACTTC. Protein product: CASSEGTVQATQYF.

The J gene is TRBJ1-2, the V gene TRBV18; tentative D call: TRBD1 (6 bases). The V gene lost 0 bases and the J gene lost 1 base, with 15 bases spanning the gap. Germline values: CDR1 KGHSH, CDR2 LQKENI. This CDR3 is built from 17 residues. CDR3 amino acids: CASSPPLRDTYNYGYTF. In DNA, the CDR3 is TGTGCCAGCTCACCACCTCTCCGGGACACTTATAACTATGGCTACACCTTC. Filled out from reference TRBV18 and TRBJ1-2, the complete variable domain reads NAGVMQNPRHLVRRRGQEARLRCSPMKGHSHVYWYRQLPEEGLKFMVYLQKENIIDESGMPKERFSAEFPKEGPSILRIQQVVRGDSAAYFCASSPPLRDTYNYGYTFGSGTRLTVV.

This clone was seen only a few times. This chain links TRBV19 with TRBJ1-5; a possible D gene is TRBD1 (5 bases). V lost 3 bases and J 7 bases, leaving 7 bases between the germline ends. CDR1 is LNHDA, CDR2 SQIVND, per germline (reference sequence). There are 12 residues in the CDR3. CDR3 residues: CASSIGAQPQHF. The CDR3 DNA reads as TGTGCCAGTAGTATTGGGGCCCAGCCCCAGCATTTT.

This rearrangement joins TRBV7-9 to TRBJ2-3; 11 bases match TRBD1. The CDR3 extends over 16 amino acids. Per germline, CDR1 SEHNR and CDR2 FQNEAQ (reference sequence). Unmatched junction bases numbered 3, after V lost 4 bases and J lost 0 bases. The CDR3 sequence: CASSSGTGGSTDTQYF. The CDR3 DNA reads TGTGCCAGCAGCTCTGGGACAGGGGGGAGCACAGATACGCAGTATTTT. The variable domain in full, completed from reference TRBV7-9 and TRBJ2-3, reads DTGVSQNPRHKITKRGQNVTFRCDPISEHNRLYWYRQTLGQGPEFLTYFQNEAQLEKSRLLSDRFSAERPKGSFSTLEIQRTEQGDSAMYLCASSSGTGGSTDTQYFGPGTRLTVL.

The CDR3 spells CASSEYGGREAFF. As DNA, the CDR3 is TGTGCCAGCAGTGAATATGGGGGCAGGGAAGCTTTCTTT. The J gene is TRBJ1-1, the V gene TRBV25-1, with D tentatively TRBD1 (6 bases). Trimming left V 0 bases short and J 8 bases short, with 10 bases between. The germline V gene encodes CDR1 MGHDK and CDR2 SYGVNS. The CDR3 spans 13 residues.

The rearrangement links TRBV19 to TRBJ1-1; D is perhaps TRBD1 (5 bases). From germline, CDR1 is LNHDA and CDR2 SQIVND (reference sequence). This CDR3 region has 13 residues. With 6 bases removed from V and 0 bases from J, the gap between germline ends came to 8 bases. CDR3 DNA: TGTGCCAGTAGAACGACAGTGAACACTGAAGCTTTCTTT. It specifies CASRTTVNTEAFF.

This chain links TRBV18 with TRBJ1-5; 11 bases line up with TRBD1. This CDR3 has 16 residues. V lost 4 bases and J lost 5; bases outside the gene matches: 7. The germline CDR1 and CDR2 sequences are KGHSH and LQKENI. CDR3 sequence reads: CASSRSPGQGDQPQHF. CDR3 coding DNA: TGTGCCAGCTCACGGTCGCCGGGACAGGGGGATCAGCCCCAGCATTTT.

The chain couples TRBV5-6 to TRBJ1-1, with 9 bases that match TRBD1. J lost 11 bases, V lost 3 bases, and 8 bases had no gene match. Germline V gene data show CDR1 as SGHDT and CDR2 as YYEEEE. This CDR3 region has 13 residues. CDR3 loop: CASSYTGQGTAFF. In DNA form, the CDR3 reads TGTGCCAGCAGCTATACGGGACAGGGTACCGCTTTCTTT.